This T cell receptor (beta chain) originates from a study of cytomegalovirus exposure and HLA in healthy donors. Findings and caveats of the study: Immune exposure was documented only through CMV serostatus. The analysis excluded some indistinguishable V segments, including TRBV6-2 and TRBV6-3.

A note on this clone: The antigen is unknown.

Per the germline V gene, CDR1 is GTSNPN and CDR2 is SVGIG (reference sequence). Deletions cut 1 base from V and 0 bases from J, with 7 bases between. The CDR3 loop spans 13 amino acids. The primer mix had 60 Vbeta and 13 Jbeta primers. Libraries were prepared by immunoSEQ multiplex PCR; TCRdb keeps only in-frame clonotypes and omits some of them. The table records 150,000 to 200,000 clones, around 62% of them present only once. The clonotype originates from a man between 40 and 49 years old in good health and CMV-seronegative. The chain is built from TRBV30 and TRBJ2-7, with TRBD1 as a possible D gene (6 bases). The sample taken for sequencing was PBMCs. CDR3 DNA: TGTGCCTGGAGTGGGGACAACTCCTACGAGCAGTACTTC. This gives the protein CAWSGDNSYEQYF.